One sample yielded the 18 T cell receptor beta chains listed below, sequenced in a study of breast tumors, draining lymph nodes, adjacent tissues (TCRdb year 2016). The axillary draining lymph nodes of breast cancer patients were the source of the lymph node samples. The receptor library was made with multiplex PCR. Sequencing instrument: Illumina HiSeq 2000. TCRdb reworked the public reads: Q25 trimming with fastp, MiXCR clone assembly, productive beta chains retained. Every entry covers one CDR3 protein and lists the most common genes and DNA from its rows. The table for this sample lists 200,000 or so distinct CDR3 sequences; approximately 31% of them were counted only once. About 4.3% of the sample is held by the ten biggest clonotypes. Material: axillary lymph node tissue. Receptor source: a female donor with breast cancer. Some clones in this sample may be carry-over from other donors' samples.

The chain recombines TRBV7-3 with TRBJ2-1; D might be TRBD2 (6 bases). CDR1 and CDR2 (germline): SGHTA, FQGTGA. V shed 5 bases and J shed 0 bases, with 14 bases lying between them. CDR3 length: 16 amino acids. CDR3 protein: CASSPGLFSSYNEQFF. The CDR3 coding sequence is TGTGCCAGCAGCCCGGGACTCTTCAGCTCCTACAATGAGCAGTTCTTC.

This clonotype was counted many times. The chain links TRBV5-4 to TRBJ1-4; D remains ambiguous. CDR1 and CDR2 (germline): SGHNT, YYREEE (reference sequence). Between the trimmed V and J ends, which lost 4 bases and 0 bases, there was a span of 16 bases. The CDR3 extends over 17 amino acids. DNA of the CDR3: TGTGCCAGCAGCCGCGGGAGGCAGGTTGCAACTAATGAAAAACTGTTTTTT. Protein product: CASSRGRQVATNEKLFF.

This clonotype came up many times. J is TRBJ2-2 and V is TRBV6-1; D gene unclear. CDR1 MNHNS and CDR2 SASEGT come from the germline V gene. CDR3 length equals 12 residues. The CDR3 coding sequence is TGTGCAATAATGGTAAACACCGGGGAGCTGTTTTTT. Protein product: CAIMVNTGELFF.

This clonotype was counted ten times or more. The J gene is TRBJ1-5, the V gene TRBV2; TRBD1 is a possible D gene (5 bases). V lost 4 bases to trimming and J lost 7 bases, with 11 bases between them. Per germline, CDR1 SNHLY and CDR2 FYNNEI. This CDR3 has 13 residues. In DNA form, the CDR3 reads TGTGCCAGCAGTGTAAAAGGGGAACAGCCCCAGCATTTT. It yields the protein CASSVKGEQPQHF.

A remark on this clonotype: This may come from a read error, since a much larger clone is one base off. This chain uses TRBV10-3 with TRBJ2-7; the D gene is possibly TRBD2 (5 bases). The V gene lost 8 bases and the J gene lost 6 bases, with 14 bases spanning the gap. The CDR3 has 12 residues. CDR1 ENHRY and CDR2 SYGVKD come from the germline V gene. The CDR3 region has the DNA TGTGCCATCCAAATGGAGGAGTCCGAGCAGTACTTC. Protein: CAIQMEESEQYF.

In its sample, this clonotype was seen a few times. This chain joins TRBV5-1 and TRBJ2-3; 13 bases map to TRBD2. Germline values: CDR1 SGHRS, CDR2 YFSETQ. The trim removed 0 bases at V and 0 bases at J, leaving 4 bases unmatched. This CDR3 comprises 18 residues. The CDR3 DNA is TGCGCCAGCAGCTTGGGACTAGCGGGGGGCTACAGCACAGATACGCAGTATTTT. It is translated as CASSLGLAGGYSTDTQYF.

V gene TRBV30 combines with J gene TRBJ1-5; D is possibly TRBD1 (5 bases). Germline CDR1 is GTSNPN and CDR2 is SVGIG (reference sequence). This CDR3 spans 12 amino acids. V was clipped by 0 bases and J by 7 bases, with 7 bases between them. In DNA, the CDR3 is TGTGCCTGGAGTGTACCAGGGCAGCCCCAGCATTTT. Translated: CAWSVPGQPQHF.

The V call is TRBV6-6, the J call TRBJ2-5; D is undetermined. The CDR3 is 11 residues long. Germline CDR1 is MNHNY and CDR2 is SVGAGI (reference sequence). The V end was cut by 6 bases, the J end by 6 bases, with 8 bases between. The CDR3 coding sequence is TGTGCCAGCAGCCGTGGCCAGACCCAGTACTTC. It specifies CASSRGQTQYF.

In its sample, this clonotype was seen a few times. Being one base from a much bigger clone, this may be a read error. The J gene is TRBJ1-5, the V gene TRBV12-3 or TRBV12-4; D not certain. This CDR3 is built from 14 residues. V shed 3 bases and J shed 2 bases, with 8 bases lying between them. The CDR3, as DNA: TGTGCCAGCAGTTTCTGGGGTGGCAATCAGCCCCAGCATTTT. This gives the protein CASSFWGGNQPQHF.

At least ten counts were recorded for this clonotype. The chain recombines TRBV20-1 with TRBJ2-7; TRBD2 agrees at 14 bases. The germline V gene has CDR1 DFQATT and CDR2 SNEGSKA (reference sequence). This CDR3 has 15 amino acids. The trim removed 6 bases at V and 6 bases at J, leaving 10 bases unmatched. Here the CDR3 reads CSARPRGLAGVEQYF. CDR3 DNA: TGCAGTGCACGGCCCCGGGGACTAGCGGGAGTCGAGCAGTACTTC.

This clonotype was seen at least ten times. The chain is built from TRBV10-3 and TRBJ2-5; 14 bases fit TRBD2. CDR1 ENHRY and CDR2 SYGVKD come from the germline V gene. V trimming: 6 bases; J trimming: 5 bases; junction bases outside the gene matches: 8. The CDR3 consists of 16 residues. The CDR3 DNA sequence: TGTGCCATCAGCTCGACTAGCGGGGGGGCCATGGAGACCCAGTACTTC. Its protein is CAISSTSGGAMETQYF.

A few counts support this clonotype. One base away lies a much larger clone, so this may be a sequencing read error. The genes are TRBV5-5 and TRBJ1-2, with D uncertain. V was pared by 1 base and J by 3 bases, with 7 bases between. Germline V gives CDR1 SGHKS, CDR2 YYEKEE (reference sequence). The CDR3 totals 13 residues. CDR3 in DNA: TGTGCCAGCAGCTTGCCTGGGGACTATGGCTACACCTTC. This encodes CASSLPGDYGYTF.

This clonotype has ten or more counts. The genes are TRBV6-9 and TRBJ1-2; 9 nucleotides match TRBD1. Unmatched junction bases numbered 11, after V lost 5 bases and J lost 1 base. CDR1 is MNHGY and CDR2 is SVAAGI in the germline V gene. The CDR3 loop spans 17 amino acids. CDR3 sequence (DNA): TGTGCCAGCAGTCACCCGGGACAGGGAGAAGGTAACTATGGCTACACCTTC. This gives the protein CASSHPGQGEGNYGYTF.

This clonotype occurred many times. The chain combines TRBV19 with TRBJ1-6; D call uncertain. Germline lookup yields CDR1 LNHDA and CDR2 SQIVND (reference sequence). This CDR3 is 13 amino acids long. V was pared by 4 bases and J by 10 bases, with 11 bases between. The CDR3 DNA follows: TGTGCCAGTAGTAGAGACGGTGGATCACCCCTCCACTTT. As protein: CASSRDGGSPLHF.

The chain is built from TRBV7-2 and TRBJ1-2, with D tentatively TRBD1 (6 bases). Germline assignment: CDR1 SGHTA and CDR2 FQGNSA. The CDR3 sequence is 14 residues long. Trimming removed 5 bases at V and 3 bases at J, with 13 bases between. The CDR3 DNA sequence: TGTGCCAGCAGCAAACAGGGCAGGCACTATGGCTACACCTTC. Amino acids: CASSKQGRHYGYTF.

The sample holds many counts of this clonotype. The V call is TRBV5-6, the J call TRBJ2-5; D perhaps matches TRBD1 (8 bases). Germline CDR1 and CDR2: SGHDT and YYEEEE. The CDR3 has 15 residues. Trimming took off 4 bases at V and 5 bases at J, with 18 bases between the two ends. This CDR3 reads CASSGGDRPDETQYF. The CDR3 nucleotides read TGTGCCAGCAGCGGGGGGGACAGGCCGGACGAGACCCAGTACTTC.

In this sample, this clonotype turned up many times. CDR3 amino acids: CASSLGEGTGSTYEQYF. CDR3 in DNA: TGTGCCAGCAGTTTAGGGGAGGGGACAGGGTCTACCTACGAGCAGTACTTC. This chain connects TRBV12-3 or TRBV12-4 to TRBJ2-7, with 9 bases matching TRBD1. The CDR3 consists of 17 residues. V was clipped by 1 base and J by 2 bases; unmatched bases: 9.

This rearrangement joins TRBV29-1 to TRBJ2-1; 9 bases line up with TRBD1. Germline CDR1 is SQVTM and CDR2 is ANQGSEA. Unmatched junction bases numbered 10, after V lost 6 bases and J lost 4 bases. This CDR3 has 15 amino acids. The CDR3, as DNA: TGCAGCGTGGGAGACAGGGGGGTTTCGTACAATGAGCAGTTCTTC. Translation: CSVGDRGVSYNEQFF.